A single T cell receptor (beta chain) is shown here with its context. The target of this receptor is not known. It has no much larger one-base neighbor in the sample; base qualities were not kept. These data belong to a study of Tregs in tolerant kidney transplant recipients (dated 2019 in TCRdb). Looking at the study overall: The study used TCRbeta sequencing to identify donor-specific regulatory T cells before combined kidney and bone marrow transplantation, then tracked those cells after transplant. TCRbeta repertoire sequencing was used in a few healthy controls to compare several ways of expanding Tregs specific for an allogeneic donor.

Unstimulated Tregs (CD4+CD25+CD127-), CD4+ non-Tregs (CD4+CD25-), CD4 and CD8 cells were FACS-sorted from thawed PBMCs. Healthy control blood was obtained either as purchased buffy coats or from healthy volunteers. Healthy control blood was separated into PBMCs by Ficoll density gradient and cryopreserved, and patient PBMCs were collected both before and after transplant. Reading from cysteine to phenylalanine, the CDR3 counts 15 amino acids. Solely the CDR3 DNA is kept, with 45 bases framed from the first base. The V end gives up 4 bases and the J end 4 bases, leaving 7 bases in the junction not matched to a gene. Sequences KGHSH (CDR1) and LQKENI (CDR2) are obtained from the germline V gene. For TCRbeta CDR3 sequencing, genomic DNA from the sorted cells was extracted using the QIAGEN DNeasy Blood and Tissue Kit. Through immunoSEQ, high-throughput TCRbeta CDR3 sequencing was done commercially, including PCR amplification with internal controls and bias correction. For the original study's pipeline: A unique productive TCRbeta sequence was defined by the CDR3 nucleotide sequence when primers matched, and otherwise by the CDR3 amino acid sequence together with the Vbeta and Jbeta genes. Sorting error was corrected by removing sequences shared between sorted populations at a frequency ratio of 2:1 or less, and the remaining shared sequences were assigned to the higher population. A sequence was defined as donor-reactive if the sequence was expanded at least 5-fold in CFSE-low cells compared with unstimulated cells and had a frequency of at least 0.01% in CFSE-low cells. Repertoire divergence was quantified by Jensen-Shannon divergence using the top 100 TCRbeta sequences ranked by frequency. For samples with multiple sequencing runs, sorting error was corrected in each run separately before the runs were combined. The table comes from immuneACCESS by way of TCRdb, which keeps in-frame sequences with V and J called. Part of the clones is missing from these tables; in studies checked, under half for an unresolved V gene and the rest for unknown reasons. From that table come the V and J calls and clone size; the DNA was used to work out D and trimming. Across this sample there are 60,000 or so clones, with around 82% seen only once. 4% to 6.5% of the sample goes to the ten largest clones.

Findings and caveats that apply to the study as a whole: Expanding Tregs with activated donor B cells appeared to identify the most biologically relevant and donor-specific TCRbeta repertoire. Although technical replication error seemed to be minimal, the question of biological reproducibility was not addressed directly. The study was constrained by small patient numbers, and validation of the findings is required in larger populations and under other immunosuppression protocols.

Sequencing input: CD4+ T cells from blood. The chain employs TRBV18 and TRBJ1-2; 9 of the junction bases match TRBD1. The origin of this receptor is a human donor in good health. CDR3 reads: CASSQGTGRIYGYTF. The DNA is TGTGCCAGCTCACAAGGGACAGGGCGGATCTATGGCTACACCTTC.